This T cell receptor beta chain was retrieved from a study of T cell changes during pregnancy in multiple sclerosis. The data were produced by immunoSEQ multiplex PCR, yet TCRdb's version contains in-frame clones alone and is incomplete. The data show about 36,000 clones, with 88% seen just once and approximately 0.5% held by the top ten. The CDR3 extends over 16 amino acids. Trimming pared 0 bases from V and 0 bases from J, leaving 6 bases between. From germline, CDR1 is LGHNA and CDR2 YNFKEQ. Material: CD4+ T cells from peripheral blood mononuclear cells, obtained in the first trimester of pregnancy. The source is a female donor with multiple sclerosis, enrolled in a pregnancy study. The chain recombines TRBV4-2 with TRBJ2-6; TRBD2 is a possible D gene (5 bases). The CDR3 bases are TGTGCCAGCAGCCAAGAGGCGGGCTCTGGGGCCAACGTCCTGACTTTC. It specifies CASSQEAGSGANVLTF.